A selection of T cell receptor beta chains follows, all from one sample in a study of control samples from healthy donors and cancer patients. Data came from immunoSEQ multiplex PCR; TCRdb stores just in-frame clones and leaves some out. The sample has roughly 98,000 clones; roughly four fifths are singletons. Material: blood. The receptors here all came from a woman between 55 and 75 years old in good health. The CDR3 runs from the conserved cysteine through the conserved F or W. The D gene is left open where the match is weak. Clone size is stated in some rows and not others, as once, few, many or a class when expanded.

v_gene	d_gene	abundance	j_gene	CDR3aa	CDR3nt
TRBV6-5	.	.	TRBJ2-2	CASSYGGELFF	TGTGCCAGCAGTTACGGCGGGGAGCTGTTTTTT
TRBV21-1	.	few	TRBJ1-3	CASSKVHDSGNTIYF	TGTGCCAGCAGCAAAGTGCATGACTCTGGAAACACCATATATTTT
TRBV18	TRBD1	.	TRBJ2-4	CASSDRAGAKNIQYF	TGTGCCAGCTCAGACAGGGCAGGGGCCAAAAACATTCAGTACTTC
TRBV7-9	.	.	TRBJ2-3	CASRSTGSDTQYF	TGTGCCAGCAGGTCTACAGGGTCGGATACGCAGTATTTT
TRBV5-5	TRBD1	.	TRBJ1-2	CASSLGLALVDRAYGYTF	TGTGCCAGCAGCTTGGGCTTAGCCCTGGTAGACAGGGCCTATGGCTACACCTTC
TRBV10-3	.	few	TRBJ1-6	CAISEKSGTKNSPLHF	TGTGCCATCAGTGAGAAATCAGGGACGAAGAATTCACCCCTCCACTTT
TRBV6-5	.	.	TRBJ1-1	CASRPLDRNTEAFF	TGTGCCAGCAGGCCATTAGACAGGAACACTGAAGCTTTCTTT
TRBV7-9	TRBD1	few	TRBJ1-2	CASSLARTGGSGYTF	TGTGCCAGCAGCTTAGCCCGGACAGGGGGATCTGGCTACACCTTC
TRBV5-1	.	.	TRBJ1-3	CASSPAPQAGNTIYF	TGCGCCAGCAGCCCGGCACCACAAGCTGGAAACACCATATATTTT
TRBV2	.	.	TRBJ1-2	CASIPEWGYGYTF	TGTGCCAGCATCCCCGAGTGGGGTTATGGCTACACCTTC
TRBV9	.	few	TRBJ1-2	CASSVVLRPEGGYTF	TGTGCCAGCAGCGTAGTTTTGCGGCCGGAGGGTGGCTACACCTTC
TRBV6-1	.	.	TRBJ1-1	CASSDSVNTEAFF	TGTGCCAGCAGTGACAGCGTGAACACTGAAGCTTTCTTT
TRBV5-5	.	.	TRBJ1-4	CASSVGQQSREKLFF	TGTGCCAGCAGCGTAGGACAGCAGAGTAGGGAAAAACTGTTTTTT
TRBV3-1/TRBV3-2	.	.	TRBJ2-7	CASSHIYEQYF	TGTGCCAGCAGCCACATCTACGAGCAGTACTTC
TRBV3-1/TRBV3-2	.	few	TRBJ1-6	CASSRGQNNSPLHF	TGTGCCAGCAGCCGAGGACAGAATAATTCACCCCTCCACTTT
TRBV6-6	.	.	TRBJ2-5	CASSRERQETQYF	TGTGCCAGCAGCCGAGAGAGGCAAGAGACCCAGTACTTC
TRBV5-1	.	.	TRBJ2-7	CASSYSIYEQYF	TGCGCCAGCAGCTACTCCATCTACGAGCAGTACTTC
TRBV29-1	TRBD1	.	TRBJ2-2	CSAWDRAAGELFF	TGCAGCGCGTGGGACAGGGCCGCCGGGGAGCTGTTTTTT
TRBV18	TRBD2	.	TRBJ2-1	CASSGTSLLEQFF	TGTGCCAGCTCGGGGACTAGCCTTCTCGAGCAGTTCTTC
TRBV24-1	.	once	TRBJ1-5	CATSDPRQPNQPQHF	TGTGCCACCAGTGATCCGAGACAACCAAATCAGCCCCAGCATTTT
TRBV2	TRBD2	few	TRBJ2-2	CASSGLAGVDVNTGELFF	TGTGCCAGCAGCGGACTAGCGGGGGTTGATGTAAACACCGGGGAGCTGTTTTTT
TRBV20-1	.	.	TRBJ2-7	CSASITSNTYEQYF	TGCAGTGCTAGTATTACTAGCAATACCTACGAGCAGTACTTT
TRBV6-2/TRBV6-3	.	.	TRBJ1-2	CASSYPWTGKGYGYTF	TGTGCCAGCAGTTACCCGTGGACGGGCAAGGGCTATGGCTACACCTTC
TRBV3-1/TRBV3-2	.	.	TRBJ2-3	CASSRASTDTQYF	TGTGCCAGCAGCCGAGCTAGCACAGATACGCAGTATTTT